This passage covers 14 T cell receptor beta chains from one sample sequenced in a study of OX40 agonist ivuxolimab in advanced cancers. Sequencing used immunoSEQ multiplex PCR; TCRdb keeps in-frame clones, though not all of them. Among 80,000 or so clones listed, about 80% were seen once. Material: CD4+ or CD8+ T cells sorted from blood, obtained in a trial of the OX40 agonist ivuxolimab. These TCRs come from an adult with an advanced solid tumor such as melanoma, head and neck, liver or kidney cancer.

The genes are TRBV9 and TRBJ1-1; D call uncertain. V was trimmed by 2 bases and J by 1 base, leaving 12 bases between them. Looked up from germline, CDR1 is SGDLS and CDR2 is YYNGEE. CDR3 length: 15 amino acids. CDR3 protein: CASSVRSNPNTEAFF. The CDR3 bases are TGTGCCAGCAGCGTCCGCTCCAACCCGAACACTGAAGCTTTCTTT.

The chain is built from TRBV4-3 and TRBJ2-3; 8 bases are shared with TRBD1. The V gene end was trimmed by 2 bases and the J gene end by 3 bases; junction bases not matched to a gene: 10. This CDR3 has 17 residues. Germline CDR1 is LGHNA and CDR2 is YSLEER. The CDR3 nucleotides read TGCGCCAGCAGCCAAAATCCCCCCGGACAGGGAACAGATACGCAGTATTTT. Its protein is CASSQNPPGQGTDTQYF.

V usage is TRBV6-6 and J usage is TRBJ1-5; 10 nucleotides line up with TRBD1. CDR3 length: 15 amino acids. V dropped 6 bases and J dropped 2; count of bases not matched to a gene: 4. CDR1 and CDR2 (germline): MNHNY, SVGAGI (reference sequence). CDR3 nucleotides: TGTGCCAGCAGACCCGGGACAGGGGGCAATCAGCCCCAGCATTTT. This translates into CASRPGTGGNQPQHF.

CDR3 residues: CASSHSRGLQPQHF. In nucleotides, the CDR3 is TGTGCCAGCAGCCATTCCAGGGGACTTCAGCCCCAGCATTTT. The V and J genes are TRBV7-9 and TRBJ1-5, with D perhaps matching TRBD1 (6 bases). Germline values: CDR1 SEHNR, CDR2 FQNEAQ (reference sequence). This CDR3 region has 14 residues. Deletions cut 5 bases from V and 6 bases from J, with 14 bases between.

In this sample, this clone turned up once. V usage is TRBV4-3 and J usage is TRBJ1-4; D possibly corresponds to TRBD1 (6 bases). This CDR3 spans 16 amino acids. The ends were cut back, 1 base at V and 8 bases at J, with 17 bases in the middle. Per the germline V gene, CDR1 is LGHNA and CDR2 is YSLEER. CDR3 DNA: TGCGCCAGCAGCCAAGGGGATGAGGGGGGGAGGGAAAAACTGTTTTTT. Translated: CASSQGDEGGREKLFF.

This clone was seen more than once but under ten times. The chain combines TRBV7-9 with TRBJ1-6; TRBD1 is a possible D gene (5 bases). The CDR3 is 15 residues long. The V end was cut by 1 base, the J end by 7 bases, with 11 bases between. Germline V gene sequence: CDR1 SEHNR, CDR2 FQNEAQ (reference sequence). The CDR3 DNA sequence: TGTGCCAGCAGCTTAGGGGGCGTTCGCAATTCACCCCTCCACTTT. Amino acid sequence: CASSLGGVRNSPLHF.

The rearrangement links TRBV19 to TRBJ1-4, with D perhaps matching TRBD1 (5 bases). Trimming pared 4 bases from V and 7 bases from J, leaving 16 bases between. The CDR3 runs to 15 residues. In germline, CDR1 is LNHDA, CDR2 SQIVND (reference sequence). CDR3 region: CASSRRPGGGEKLFF. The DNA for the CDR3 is TGTGCCAGTAGTAGACGACCGGGGGGTGGTGAAAAACTGTTTTTT.

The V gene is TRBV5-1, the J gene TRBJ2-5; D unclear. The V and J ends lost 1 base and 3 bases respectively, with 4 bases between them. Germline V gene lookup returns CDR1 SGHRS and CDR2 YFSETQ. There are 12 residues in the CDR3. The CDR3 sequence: CASSLPEETQYF. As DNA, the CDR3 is TGCGCCAGCAGCTTGCCTGAAGAGACCCAGTACTTC.

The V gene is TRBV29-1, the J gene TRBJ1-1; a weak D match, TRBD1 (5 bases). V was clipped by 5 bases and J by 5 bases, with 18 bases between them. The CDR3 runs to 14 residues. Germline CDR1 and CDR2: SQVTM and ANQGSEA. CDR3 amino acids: CSVRRGSRGTEAFF. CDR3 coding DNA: TGCAGCGTTCGGAGGGGAAGCCGAGGGACTGAAGCTTTCTTT. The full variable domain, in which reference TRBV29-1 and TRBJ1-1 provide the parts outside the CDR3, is SAVISQKPSRDICQRGTSLTIQCQVDSQVTMMFWYRQQPGQSLTLIATANQGSEATYESGFVIDKFPISRPNLTFSTLTVSNMSPEDSSIYLCSVRRGSRGTEAFFGQGTRLTVV.

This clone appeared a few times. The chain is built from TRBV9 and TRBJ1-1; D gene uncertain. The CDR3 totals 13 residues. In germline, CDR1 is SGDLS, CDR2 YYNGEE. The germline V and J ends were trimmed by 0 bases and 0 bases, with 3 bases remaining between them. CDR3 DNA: TGTGCCAGCAGCGTAGAGGTGAACACTGAAGCTTTCTTT. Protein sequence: CASSVEVNTEAFF.

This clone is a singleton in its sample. The DNA of the CDR3 is TGCGCCAGCAGCCAAGATCTGAGTCTGAGGGATGGCTACACCTTC. This sequence encodes CASSQDLSLRDGYTF. V and J are TRBV4-3 and TRBJ1-2; D unresolved. Germline CDR1 LGHNA, CDR2 YSLEER. V was pared by 0 bases and J by 6 bases, with 14 bases between. This CDR3 spans 15 amino acids.

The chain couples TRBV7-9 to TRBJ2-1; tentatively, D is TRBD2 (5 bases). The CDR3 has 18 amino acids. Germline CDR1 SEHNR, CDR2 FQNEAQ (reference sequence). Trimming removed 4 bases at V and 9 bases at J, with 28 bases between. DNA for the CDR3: TGTGCCAGCAGCTCAGACAACTTTGGGTCCGGCGGAGGTGGTGAGCAGTTCTTC. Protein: CASSSDNFGSGGGGEQFF.

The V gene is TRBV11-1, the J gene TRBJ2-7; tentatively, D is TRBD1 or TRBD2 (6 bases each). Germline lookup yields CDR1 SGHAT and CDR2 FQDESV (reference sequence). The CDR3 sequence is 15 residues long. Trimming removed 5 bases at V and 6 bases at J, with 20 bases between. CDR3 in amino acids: CASSPEGGWGGEQYF. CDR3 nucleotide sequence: TGTGCCAGCAGCCCCGAGGGGGGCTGGGGAGGCGAGCAGTACTTC.

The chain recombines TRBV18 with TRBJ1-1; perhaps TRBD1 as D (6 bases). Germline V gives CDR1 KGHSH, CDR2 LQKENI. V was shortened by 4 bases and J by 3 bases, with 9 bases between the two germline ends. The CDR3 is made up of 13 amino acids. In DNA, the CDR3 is TGTGCCAGCTCACGCGACAGGTACACTGAAGCTTTCTTT. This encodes CASSRDRYTEAFF.